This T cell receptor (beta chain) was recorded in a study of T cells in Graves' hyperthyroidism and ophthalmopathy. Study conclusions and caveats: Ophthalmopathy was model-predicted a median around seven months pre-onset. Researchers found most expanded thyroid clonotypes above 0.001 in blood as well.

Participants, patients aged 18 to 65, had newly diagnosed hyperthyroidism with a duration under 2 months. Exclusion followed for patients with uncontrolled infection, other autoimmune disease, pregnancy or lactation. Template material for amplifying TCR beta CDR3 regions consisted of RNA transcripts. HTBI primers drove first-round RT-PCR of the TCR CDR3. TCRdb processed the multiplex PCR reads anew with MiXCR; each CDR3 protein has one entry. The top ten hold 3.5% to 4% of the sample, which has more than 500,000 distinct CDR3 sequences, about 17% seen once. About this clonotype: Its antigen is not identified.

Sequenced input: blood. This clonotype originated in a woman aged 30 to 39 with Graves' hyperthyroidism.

The CDR3 region is CLTVFQETQYF. The CDR3 nucleotides are TGCCTTACCGTATTCCAAGAGACCCAGTACTTC. This chain joins TRBV20-1 and TRBJ2-5, with no clear D. The CDR3 extends over 11 amino acids. From germline, CDR1 is DFQATT and CDR2 SNEGSKA (reference sequence).